A selection of T cell receptor beta chains follows, all from one sample in a study of T cell changes during pregnancy in multiple sclerosis. The data were produced by immunoSEQ multiplex PCR, yet TCRdb's version contains in-frame clones alone and is incomplete. Among about 120,000 clones listed, approximately 94% were seen once. This specimen was peripheral blood, taken before pregnancy. The origin of the receptors is a female donor with multiple sclerosis, enrolled in a pregnancy study. Each CDR3 is given with its conserved first and last residue. D genes are given only for firm matches. Size values are once, few and many counts, or a class for expanded clones, and some rows have none.

D: .; size: .; V: TRBV11-2; J: TRBJ1-1; CDR3: CASSFTGTEAFF; DNA: TGTGCCAGCAGCTTTACAGGCACTGAAGCTTTCTTT
D: .; size: .; V: TRBV5-5; J: TRBJ1-4; CDR3: CASSLQGINEKLFF; DNA: TGTGCCAGCAGCTTGCAGGGCATTAATGAAAAACTGTTTTTT
D: .; size: few; V: TRBV11-2; J: TRBJ2-1; CDR3: CASSLAAWAGLQSNEQFF; DNA: TGTGCCAGCAGCTTAGCAGCCTGGGCGGGACTCCAGTCCAATGAGCAGTTCTTC
D: TRBD1; size: .; V: TRBV28; J: TRBJ1-4; CDR3: CASRRQGAGEKLFF; DNA: TGTGCCAGCAGGAGACAGGGGGCAGGTGAAAAACTGTTTTTT
D: TRBD2; size: .; V: TRBV28; J: TRBJ2-3; CDR3: CASTLAGLADTQYF; DNA: TGTGCCAGCACCCTAGCGGGATTAGCAGATACGCAGTATTTT
D: TRBD2; size: .; V: TRBV15; J: TRBJ2-1; CDR3: CATSRGGTSGDEQFF; DNA: TGTGCCACCAGCAGAGGCGGGACTAGCGGGGATGAGCAGTTCTTC
D: TRBD1; size: .; V: TRBV28; J: TRBJ2-2; CDR3: CASSPLDRVVNGELFF; DNA: TGTGCCAGCAGTCCTCTCGACAGGGTGGTTAACGGGGAGCTGTTTTTT
D: TRBD1; size: .; V: TRBV2; J: TRBJ2-5; CDR3: CASSEEGAPKETQYF; DNA: TGTGCCAGCAGTGAAGAGGGGGCTCCTAAAGAGACCCAGTACTTC
D: TRBD1; size: .; V: TRBV19; J: TRBJ1-5; CDR3: CASSIDYRGQPQHF; DNA: TGTGCCAGTAGTATAGATTACAGGGGCCAGCCCCAGCATTTT
D: .; size: .; V: TRBV6-1; J: TRBJ1-5; CDR3: CASRDPGNDQPQHF; DNA: TGTGCCAGCAGGGATCCGGGAAACGATCAGCCCCAGCATTTT
D: .; size: .; V: TRBV5-1; J: TRBJ2-3; CDR3: CASSLGAGFTDTQYF; DNA: TGCGCCAGCAGCTTGGGTGCGGGGTTCACAGATACGCAGTATTTT
D: .; size: .; V: TRBV5-1; J: TRBJ2-5; CDR3: CASSLGGDQETQYF; DNA: TGCGCCAGCAGCTTGGGGGGGGACCAAGAGACCCAGTACTTC
D: TRBD1; size: .; V: TRBV27; J: TRBJ1-2; CDR3: CASSPLLGTGYGYTF; DNA: TGTGCCAGCAGTCCGCTCCTTGGGACAGGGTATGGCTACACCTTC
D: .; size: .; V: TRBV6-5; J: TRBJ2-1; CDR3: CASSYSGLSGNEQFF; DNA: TGTGCCAGCAGTTACTCGGGGCTATCCGGAAATGAGCAGTTCTTC
D: .; size: .; V: TRBV5-1; J: TRBJ2-3; CDR3: CASSFWGVGEDTQYF; DNA: TGCGCCAGCAGCTTTTGGGGAGTCGGGGAAGATACGCAGTATTTT
D: TRBD2; size: .; V: TRBV5-1; J: TRBJ2-1; CDR3: CASSFSGIPNNEQFF; DNA: TGCGCCAGCAGCTTTAGCGGGATCCCGAACAATGAGCAGTTCTTC
D: TRBD2; size: .; V: TRBV7-9; J: TRBJ2-1; CDR3: CASSPTWLAGEGSYNEQFF; DNA: TGTGCCAGCAGCCCCACCTGGCTAGCGGGAGAAGGCTCCTACAATGAGCAGTTCTTC
D: TRBD1; size: .; V: TRBV9; J: TRBJ2-2; CDR3: CASSAKPGTGNTGELFF; DNA: TGTGCCAGCAGCGCGAAGCCCGGGACAGGGAACACCGGGGAGCTGTTTTTT
D: TRBD2; size: .; V: TRBV5-4; J: TRBJ2-5; CDR3: CASSLGLAGGPETQYF; DNA: TGTGCCAGCAGCTTGGGATTAGCGGGGGGTCCAGAGACCCAGTACTTC
D: TRBD2; size: .; V: TRBV11-2; J: TRBJ2-1; CDR3: CASSLDGTTSYNEQFF; DNA: TGTGCCAGCAGCTTAGATGGGACTACCTCCTACAATGAGCAGTTCTTC
D: .; size: .; V: TRBV16; J: TRBJ1-5; CDR3: CASSQIGNQPQHF; DNA: TGTGCCAGCAGCCAAATCGGTAATCAGCCCCAGCATTTT
D: .; size: .; V: TRBV5-1; J: TRBJ2-7; CDR3: CASSATGISYEQYF; DNA: TGCGCCAGCAGCGCGACAGGAATTTCCTACGAGCAGTACTTC
D: TRBD2; size: .; V: TRBV4-2; J: TRBJ2-3; CDR3: CASSPAGGGRTDTQYF; DNA: TGTGCCAGCAGCCCGGCCGGGGGGGGCCGGACAGATACGCAGTATTTT
D: .; size: once; V: TRBV6-1; J: TRBJ1-1; CDR3: CASSEYRGNTEAFF; DNA: TGTGCCAGCAGTGAATATCGGGGGAACACTGAAGCTTTCTTT
D: .; size: .; V: TRBV28; J: TRBJ1-2; CDR3: CASSLTATPSGGYTF; DNA: TGTGCCAGCAGTTTGACGGCGACCCCGTCGGGTGGCTACACCTTC
D: TRBD1; size: .; V: TRBV29-1; J: TRBJ1-2; CDR3: CSTGGGTGHDYYGYTF; DNA: TGCAGCACCGGGGGGGGGACAGGGCACGATTACTATGGCTACACCTTC
D: .; size: .; V: TRBV30; J: TRBJ2-2; CDR3: CARQISTGELFF; DNA: TGTGCCCGCCAGATTTCGACCGGGGAGCTGTTTTTT
D: .; size: .; V: TRBV6-1; J: TRBJ1-5; CDR3: CASSEPGGLAQHF; DNA: TGTGCCAGCAGTGAACCCGGGGGGTTAGCCCAGCATTTT
D: .; size: .; V: TRBV6-5; J: TRBJ1-1; CDR3: CASSNPYEAFF; DNA: TGTGCCAGCAGTAATCCGTATGAAGCTTTCTTT
D: TRBD1; size: .; V: TRBV5-1; J: TRBJ1-2; CDR3: CASSDRGLGYTF; DNA: TGCGCCAGCAGTGACAGGGGGCTGGGCTACACCTTC
D: TRBD2; size: .; V: TRBV7-3; J: TRBJ2-1; CDR3: CASSLGTSSNEQFF; DNA: TGTGCCAGCAGCTTGGGGACTAGTTCGAATGAGCAGTTCTTC
D: .; size: .; V: TRBV10-3; J: TRBJ2-7; CDR3: CAISATVEIASYEQYF; DNA: TGTGCCATCAGTGCCACGGTAGAAATTGCCTCCTACGAGCAGTACTTC
D: .; size: .; V: TRBV25-1; J: TRBJ2-4; CDR3: CASSESRYGRNIQYF; DNA: TGTGCCAGCAGTGAAAGCAGGTATGGTAGAAACATTCAGTACTTC
D: .; size: .; V: TRBV29-1; J: TRBJ1-5; CDR3: CSVAMGQDSNQPQHF; DNA: TGCAGCGTCGCTATGGGACAAGATAGCAATCAGCCCCAGCATTTT
D: TRBD1; size: .; V: TRBV28; J: TRBJ1-5; CDR3: CASTPGTGIDQPQHF; DNA: TGTGCCAGCACCCCCGGGACAGGGATCGATCAGCCCCAGCATTTT
D: TRBD1; size: .; V: TRBV29-1; J: TRBJ2-5; CDR3: CSVGGQGSETQYF; DNA: TGCAGCGTTGGGGGACAGGGGAGTGAGACCCAGTACTTC
D: .; size: .; V: TRBV27; J: TRBJ1-4; CDR3: CASSLSFGFGEKLFF; DNA: TGTGCCAGCAGTTTATCATTCGGGTTTGGTGAAAAACTGTTTTTT